The sequence of this TCR beta chain was determined in a study of radiotherapy plus CTLA-4 blockade in lung cancer. Study details: Disease control was seen in about 30% of patients, objective responses in about 19%.

CTLA-4 blockade using ipilimumab, together with focal radiation, was received by patients with chemo-refractory metastatic non-small-cell lung cancer. Some clones are missing from TCRdb's copy, which holds only in-frame ones; the method was immunoSEQ multiplex PCR. The sample has about 120,000 clones, about 87% seen once. V dropped 1 base and J dropped 7 bases, with 7 bases sitting between them. There are 11 residues in the CDR3. Germline V gene sequence: CDR1 DFQATT, CDR2 SNEGSKA (reference sequence). The chain employs TRBV20-1 and TRBJ1-2; TRBD1 might be the D (5 bases). The sequenced sample was peripheral blood, obtained from a patient treated with radiotherapy plus ipilimumab. This TCR came from a human donor with non-small cell lung cancer that progressed on radiotherapy plus ipilimumab. The CDR3 nucleotides read TGCAGTGCTAGAGTGGGGGTTGGCTACACCTTC. This codes for CSARVGVGYTF.